This TCR beta chain emerged from a study of T-cell reconstitution after alpha-beta-depleted transplantation in children. The authors prepared the TCRbeta library with unique molecular identifiers. TCRdb ran MiXCR on the PCR reads and lists one entry per CDR3 protein. This sample has fewer than 130,000 distinct CDR3 sequences, with around 10% found just once. Germline values: CDR1 SQVTM, CDR2 ANQGSEA. The V end lost 1 base, the J end lost 0 bases, and 3 bases lay between the germline ends. The CDR3 is 12 residues long. This clonotype was recorded many times. This sequence originates from a human donor who donated a stem cell graft to a child with acute lymphoblastic leukemia. The material was PBMCs from the stem cell graft donor, obtained from the stem cell graft. The V gene is TRBV29-1, the J gene TRBJ1-1; D is uncertain. The CDR3 loop is CSVEGMNTEAFF. CDR3 sequence (DNA): TGCAGCGTTGAAGGGATGAACACTGAAGCTTTCTTT.